This TCR beta chain is drawn from a study of T cells in Graves' hyperthyroidism and ophthalmopathy. RNA transcripts gave rise to amplified TCR beta CDR3 regions. Researchers ran a first-round RT-PCR on the TCR CDR3 using the HTBI primer set. Using its own MiXCR run on the multiplex PCR reads, TCRdb lists one record per CDR3 protein. The table has nearly 600,000 distinct CDR3 sequences, approximately 15% seen once; the top ten hold 6.5% to 9%. This clonotype appeared many times. The material sequenced was blood. This clonotype was sampled from a woman aged 18-29 years with Graves' ophthalmopathy.

As DNA, the CDR3 is TGCAGTGCTAGATATGGGAAGTGGGTCAATGAGCAGTTCTTC. This gives the protein CSARYGKWVNEQFF. V and J are TRBV20-1 and TRBJ2-1; D uncertain. Per the germline V gene, CDR1 is DFQATT and CDR2 is SNEGSKA (reference sequence). The CDR3 runs to 14 residues. The V end was cut by 2 bases, the J end by 6 bases, with 14 bases between.